This entry lists 31 T cell receptor beta chains sequenced from one sample in a study of blood T cell repertoires in COVID-19. TCRdb's copy holds only in-frame clones and misses some; the assay was immunoSEQ multiplex PCR. The table has approximately 300,000 clones, around 84% seen once. Source material: PBMCs or T cells enriched from blood (not recorded which). The source of these receptors is a man younger than 40 who had recovered from COVID-19.

The rearrangement joins TRBV7-9 to TRBJ2-1; D uncertain. The CDR3 is 14 amino acids. CDR1 and CDR2 from the germline V gene are SEHNR and FQNEAQ (reference sequence). Trimming left V 2 bases short and J 0 bases short, with 5 bases between. CDR3 amino acids: CASSLRVSYNEQFF. The CDR3 DNA sequence: TGTGCCAGCAGCTTACGTGTCTCCTACAATGAGCAGTTCTTC.

The chain joins TRBV6-5 to TRBJ1-5, with a tentative D call TRBD1 (6 bases). Per germline, CDR1 MNHEY and CDR2 SVGAGI. V lost 1 base, J lost 0 bases, and 10 bases lay in between. The CDR3 spans 16 residues. The CDR3: CASSYLTGHSNQPQHF. CDR3 bases: TGTGCCAGCAGTTACTTAACGGGACATAGCAATCAGCCCCAGCATTTT.

In DNA form, the CDR3 reads TGTGCCAGCGGGGACAGGGCCTACGAGCAGTACTTC. Its protein is CASGDRAYEQYF. The genes are TRBV28 and TRBJ2-7, with 9 bases fitting TRBD1. Germline CDR1 MDHEN, CDR2 SYDVKM. This CDR3 has 12 residues. Trimming removed 8 bases from V and 2 bases from J; junction bases left unmatched: 1.

DNA for the CDR3: TGTGCCAGCACCCATCTGACAGACGCGAACACTGAAGCTTTCTTT. This sequence encodes CASTHLTDANTEAFF. The V gene is TRBV2, the J gene TRBJ1-1; D is perhaps TRBD1 (5 bases). V lost 7 bases and J lost 1, with 16 bases in between. Germline CDR1 and CDR2: SNHLY and FYNNEI. This CDR3 comprises 15 residues.

The chain carries TRBV7-8 and TRBJ2-1; possible D gene TRBD2, 7 bases. V gave up 0 bases and J gave up 15 bases, with 18 bases separating them. The CDR3 spans 14 residues. Germline CDR1 is SGHVS and CDR2 is FQNEAQ. The CDR3 DNA follows: TGTGCCAGCAGCTTAGCCGGGGGCGGGAGAGTTCCGTTCTTC. Encoded protein: CASSLAGGGRVPFF.

The rearrangement uses TRBV6-6 and TRBJ1-5; the D gene is possibly TRBD1 (6 bases). The CDR3 has 14 amino acids. Between the trimmed V and J ends, which lost 6 bases and 3 bases, there was a span of 12 bases. The germline CDR1 and CDR2 sequences are MNHNY and SVGAGI (reference sequence). The CDR3 coding sequence is TGTGCCAGCAGGATTACAGGGATCAATCAGCCCCAGCATTTT. It encodes CASRITGINQPQHF.

The chain employs TRBV7-2 and TRBJ2-1; weak D call: TRBD2 (6 bases). CDR1 is SGHTA, CDR2 FQGNSA, per germline. The CDR3 has 14 amino acids. The ends were cut back, 4 bases at V and 6 bases at J, with 13 bases in the middle. CDR3 DNA sequence: TGTGCCAGCAGCTGGACGCGGGGAGGCAATGAGCAGTTCTTC. Its protein product is CASSWTRGGNEQFF.

J is TRBJ2-1 and V is TRBV10-2; TRBD2 matches at 10 bases. The CDR3 totals 14 residues. Looked up from germline, CDR1 is WSHSY and CDR2 is SAAADI. Germline trimming cut 7 bases from V and 4 bases from J; bases unmatched to any gene: 4. CDR3 nucleotide sequence: TGCGCCAGCACGCCACTAGCGGGATACAATGAGCAGTTCTTC. This encodes CASTPLAGYNEQFF.

The V and J genes are TRBV7-2 and TRBJ2-7; 10 nucleotides match TRBD2. The V segment lost 1 base and the J segment 2 bases; nucleotides outside the gene matches: 2. Germline lookup yields CDR1 SGHTA and CDR2 FQGNSA. The CDR3 is 15 amino acids. This CDR3 reads CASSLGAGGPYEQYF. The CDR3 bases are TGTGCCAGCAGCTTAGGAGCGGGGGGGCCCTACGAGCAGTACTTC.

Points on this clone: Other DNA sequences within the sample encode an identical CDR3. The gene calls are TRBV5-1 and TRBJ2-3, with D unclear. With 0 bases removed from V and 1 base from J, the gap between germline ends came to 3 bases. Per germline, CDR1 SGHRS and CDR2 YFSETQ. The CDR3 is made up of 13 amino acids. CDR3 in DNA: TGCGCCAGCAGCTTGGGAGGCACAGATACGCAGTATTTT. Translation: CASSLGGTDTQYF.

This chain connects TRBV7-9 to TRBJ2-3, with 9 nucleotides matching TRBD2. The V gene end was trimmed by 1 base and the J gene end by 0 bases; junction bases not matched to a gene: 8. The germline CDR1 and CDR2 sequences are SEHNR and FQNEAQ (reference sequence). This CDR3 spans 18 amino acids. In nucleotides, the CDR3 is TGTGCCAGCAGCTTAGAGCGGGGGGTCCCCGCTAGCACAGATACGCAGTATTTT. It encodes CASSLERGVPASTDTQYF.

This clone showed up just once. The V gene is TRBV7-2, the J gene TRBJ2-1; 13 nucleotides align to TRBD2. V gave up 4 bases and J gave up 2 bases; unmatched junction bases: 2. The length of the CDR3 is 16 residues. Germline V gene data show CDR1 as SGHTA and CDR2 as FQGNSA. The CDR3 is CASSYGTSGTYNEQFF. DNA for the CDR3: TGTGCCAGCAGCTACGGGACTAGCGGGACCTACAATGAGCAGTTCTTC. Complete variable domain (other parts from reference TRBV7-2 and TRBJ2-1): GAGVSQSPSNKVTEKGKDVELRCDPISGHTALYWYRQSLGQGLEFLIYFQGNSAPDKSGLPSDRFSAERTGGSVSTLTIQRTQQEDSAVYLCASSYGTSGTYNEQFFGPGTRLTVL.

The rearrangement joins TRBV6-5 to TRBJ2-3; perhaps TRBD2 as D (5 bases). The V gene's germline CDR1 is MNHEY and CDR2 SVGAGI. V was cut by 6 bases and J by 4 bases, with 17 bases left in between. The CDR3 is 15 amino acids. As DNA, the CDR3 is TGTGCCAGCAGCCAAAGGGCCAAGCGGTCAGATACGCAGTATTTT. Encoded protein: CASSQRAKRSDTQYF.

The chain links TRBV27 to TRBJ1-2; maybe TRBD1 (5 bases). Germline V gives CDR1 MNHEY, CDR2 SMNVEV (reference sequence). The V end lost 3 bases, the J end lost 6 bases, and 11 bases lay between the germline ends. CDR3 length equals 13 residues. Here the CDR3 DNA reads TGTGCCAGCAGTTTCGCGGGGACGGATGGCTACACCTTC. This codes for CASSFAGTDGYTF.

The chain recombines TRBV5-4 with TRBJ2-7, with 11 bases identical to TRBD1. J lost 4 bases, V lost 3 bases, and 6 bases had no gene match. Germline V gene data show CDR1 as SGHNT and CDR2 as YYREEE (reference sequence). The CDR3 spans 15 residues. CDR3 sequence reads: CASSWNRDRGYEQYF. For the CDR3, the DNA is TGTGCCAGCAGCTGGAACCGGGACAGGGGGTACGAGCAGTACTTC.

The V and J genes are TRBV5-5 and TRBJ2-1, with 12 nucleotides matching TRBD2. The V gene end was trimmed by 2 bases and the J gene end by 8 bases; junction bases not matched to a gene: 14. CDR1 is SGHKS and CDR2 is YYEKEE in the germline V gene (reference sequence). The CDR3 has 18 amino acids. For the CDR3, the DNA is TGTGCCAGCAGCTTTCGACCGACTAGCGGGAGTATGGCGGATGAGCAGTTCTTC. Its translation: CASSFRPTSGSMADEQFF.

V usage is TRBV7-9 and J usage is TRBJ2-4, with 11 positions matching TRBD2. Trimming at V came to 4 bases and at J to 8 bases, leaving 19 bases not matched to a gene. Germline V gene sequence: CDR1 SEHNR, CDR2 FQNEAQ (reference sequence). CDR3 length equals 19 residues. The CDR3 DNA reads as TGTGCCAGCAGCTCACTAGCGGGAGAGGAATCGGAAGAAAGGGACATTCAGTACTTC. It encodes CASSSLAGEESEERDIQYF.

V is TRBV19 and J is TRBJ1-4, with a possible D match to TRBD1 (6 bases). Germline assignment: CDR1 LNHDA and CDR2 SQIVND (reference sequence). Deletions cut 5 bases from V and 7 bases from J, with 17 bases between. The CDR3 has 15 amino acids. As DNA, the CDR3 is TGTGCCAGTAGTCCCACAGGGAATCCGGTTGAAAAACTGTTTTTT. It yields the protein CASSPTGNPVEKLFF.

Here the CDR3 reads CASSIPSGRHGNEQFF. Here the CDR3 DNA reads TGTGCCAGTAGTATACCTAGCGGGAGGCACGGCAATGAGCAGTTCTTC. This chain joins TRBV19 and TRBJ2-1; TRBD2 matches at 11 bases. J gave up 6 bases and V 2 bases, and 6 bases lay outside the gene matches. This CDR3 comprises 16 residues. Germline CDR1 and CDR2: LNHDA and SQIVND (reference sequence).

This chain joins TRBV3-1 (or the pseudogene TRBV3-2) and TRBJ2-5, with TRBD2 identical over 7 bases. Germline values: CDR1 LGHDT, CDR2 YNNKEL (reference sequence). V gave up 3 bases and J gave up 7 bases; unmatched junction bases: 8. The CDR3 is 14 amino acids. The CDR3 here is CASSQRGFRVTQYF. The CDR3 bases are TGTGCCAGCAGCCAGCGGGGGTTTCGGGTGACCCAGTACTTC.

This sequence joins TRBV5-4 and TRBJ1-2, with 7 bases fitting TRBD1. From germline, CDR1 is SGHNT and CDR2 YYREEE (reference sequence). The trim removed 1 base at V and 8 bases at J, leaving 2 bases unmatched. This CDR3 is 12 amino acids long. CDR3 in amino acids: CASSLRGLGYTF. Here the CDR3 DNA reads TGTGCCAGCAGCTTGAGGGGGCTCGGCTACACCTTC. Supplemented by reference TRBV5-4 and TRBJ1-2, the full variable domain reads ETGVTQSPTHLIKTRGQQVTLRCSSQSGHNTVSWYQQALGQGPQFIFQYYREEENGRGNFPPRFSGLQFPNYSSELNVNALELDDSALYLCASSLRGLGYTFGSGTRLTVV.

This chain links TRBV19 with TRBJ2-3; 14 bases align to TRBD2. This CDR3 is built from 17 residues. Germline V CDR1 and CDR2: LNHDA, SQIVND (reference sequence). J was trimmed by 4 bases and V by 5 bases; bases with no gene match: 8. DNA for the CDR3: TGTGCCAGTAGTCGAGGAGGGACTAGCGGGAGTGCAGATACGCAGTATTTT. Its protein is CASSRGGTSGSADTQYF. Combining the CDR3 with reference TRBV19 and TRBJ2-3 gives the whole variable domain DGGITQSPKYLFRKEGQNVTLSCEQNLNHDAMYWYRQDPGQGLRLIYYSQIVNDFQKGDIAEGYSVSREKKESFPLTVTSAQKNPTAFYLCASSRGGTSGSADTQYFGPGTRLTVL.

As regards this clone: A junction boundary mismatches the germline segment, possibly from a read error. In DNA form, the CDR3 reads TGCGTGACACATAACTATGGCTACACCTTC. Amino acid sequence: CVTHNYGYTF. The chain links TRBV30 to TRBJ1-2; D remains unclear. The CDR3 has 10 amino acids. Germline V gene sequence: CDR1 GTSNPN, CDR2 SVGIG (reference sequence). Combining the CDR3 with reference TRBV30 and TRBJ1-2 gives the whole variable domain SQTIHQWPATLVQPVGSPLSLECTVEGTSNPNLYWYRQAAGRGLQLLFYSVGIGQISSEVPQNLSASRPQDRQFILSSKKLLLSDSGFYLCVTHNYGYTFGSGTRLTVV.

The rearrangement uses TRBV9 and TRBJ2-7; 7 bases are a match to TRBD1. CDR3 length: 15 residues. V was clipped by 3 bases and J by 1 base; unmatched bases: 7. Looked up from germline, CDR1 is SGDLS and CDR2 is YYNGEE. CDR3 sequence reads: CASSASGQSSYEQYF. CDR3 bases: TGTGCCAGCAGCGCGTCGGGACAGTCGTCCTACGAGCAGTACTTC.

V is TRBV5-1 and J is TRBJ1-1; 7 bases map to TRBD1. This CDR3 comprises 13 residues. V was pared by 4 bases and J by 4 bases, with 4 bases of the junction left unmatched. Per germline, CDR1 SGHRS and CDR2 YFSETQ. DNA for the CDR3: TGCGCCAGCAGCGGGGGACAGTTCACTGAAGCTTTCTTT. The encoded protein is CASSGGQFTEAFF.

The chain joins TRBV28 to TRBJ1-6, with D possibly matching TRBD1 (5 bases). V was cut by 2 bases and J by 2 bases, with 7 bases left in between. Germline V lookup: CDR1 MDHEN, CDR2 SYDVKM. This CDR3 has 15 amino acids. The CDR3 is CASSLRGTYNSPLHF. The DNA of the CDR3 is TGTGCCAGCAGTTTAAGGGGAACCTATAATTCACCCCTCCACTTT.

In its sample, this clone was seen a few times. This sequence joins TRBV5-4 and TRBJ1-1; D is possibly TRBD1 (6 bases). The CDR3 is made up of 13 amino acids. Germline V CDR1 and CDR2: SGHNT, YYREEE (reference sequence). V lost 1 base and J lost 4, with 8 bases in between. The CDR3 region has the DNA TGTGCCAGCAGCTTGCAGGGGCCCACTGAAGCTTTCTTT. Translated: CASSLQGPTEAFF.

V is TRBV15 and J is TRBJ1-1; D remains ambiguous. This CDR3 comprises 15 residues. Germline V gene sequence: CDR1 LNHNV, CDR2 YYDKDF (reference sequence). V was cut by 0 bases and J by 1 base, with 9 bases left in between. The CDR3 spells CATSRDDGRNTEAFF. CDR3 DNA sequence: TGTGCCACCAGCAGAGATGATGGCCGGAACACTGAAGCTTTCTTT.

The rearrangement uses TRBV7-9 and TRBJ2-7, with 7 bases that match TRBD1. This CDR3 comprises 13 residues. With 6 bases clipped from V and 2 bases from J, the junction kept 4 bases outside the gene matches. Germline loops: CDR1 SEHNR, CDR2 FQNEAQ (reference sequence). The CDR3, as DNA: TGTGCCAGCAGACGACAGGGCACCTACGAGCAGTACTTC. Its protein product is CASRRQGTYEQYF. The entire variable domain, with the rest obtained from reference TRBV7-9 and TRBJ2-7, is as follows: DTGVSQNPRHKITKRGQNVTFRCDPISEHNRLYWYRQTLGQGPEFLTYFQNEAQLEKSRLLSDRFSAERPKGSFSTLEIQRTEQGDSAMYLCASRRQGTYEQYFGPGTRLTVT.

This clone was observed once. This chain joins TRBV6-1 and TRBJ1-2; 8 nucleotides line up with TRBD1. Germline V gives CDR1 MNHNS, CDR2 SASEGT. This CDR3 comprises 15 residues. Trimming cost V 2 bases and J 6 bases; bases outside gene matches: 8. This CDR3 is CASSEWTGPSHGYTF. CDR3 bases: TGTGCCAGCAGTGAATGGACAGGGCCTAGCCATGGCTACACCTTC.

This clone was detected only a few times. The rearrangement uses TRBV11-1 and TRBJ2-5, with TRBD2 as a possible D gene (6 bases). Trimming cost V 5 bases and J 4 bases, with 14 bases left between them. Germline values: CDR1 SGHAT, CDR2 FQDESV (reference sequence). This CDR3 has 14 residues. The CDR3 here is CASSPSLGGETQYF. The CDR3 coding sequence is TGTGCCAGCAGCCCCTCTTTGGGGGGAGAGACCCAGTACTTC.